This TCR beta chain was observed in a study of blood T cells in healthy people across ages. Study-wide results and limits: Observed TCR beta diversity per million T cells went down as age went up. This fall followed a roughly linear course with age.

A second PCR, run for roughly 7 to 12 cycles, used a sample-barcoded 5' primer plus a J-beta primer mix. Each TCR beta cDNA got a 12-nucleotide random molecular identifier. A minimum of 2.5 million CDR3-containing paired-end reads was obtained for each sample. TCRdb re-analysed the 5' RACE reads in MiXCR, keeping a single row per CDR3 protein. The table lists approximately 800,000 distinct CDR3 sequences, about 48% of them singletons. Trimming left V 4 bases short and J 7 bases short, with 20 bases between. CDR1 and CDR2 (germline): PRHDT, FYEKMQ (reference sequence). This CDR3 contains 15 residues. Note on this clonotype: What it binds is unknown.

The rearrangement uses TRBV13 and TRBJ2-7; possibly TRBD1 or TRBD2 for D (5 bases each). The material sequenced was blood. The sequence came from an elderly man in good health. CDR3: CASSSTGTLTREQYF. The CDR3 DNA reads TGTGCCAGCAGCTCAACCGGGACCTTAACACGGGAGCAGTACTTC.